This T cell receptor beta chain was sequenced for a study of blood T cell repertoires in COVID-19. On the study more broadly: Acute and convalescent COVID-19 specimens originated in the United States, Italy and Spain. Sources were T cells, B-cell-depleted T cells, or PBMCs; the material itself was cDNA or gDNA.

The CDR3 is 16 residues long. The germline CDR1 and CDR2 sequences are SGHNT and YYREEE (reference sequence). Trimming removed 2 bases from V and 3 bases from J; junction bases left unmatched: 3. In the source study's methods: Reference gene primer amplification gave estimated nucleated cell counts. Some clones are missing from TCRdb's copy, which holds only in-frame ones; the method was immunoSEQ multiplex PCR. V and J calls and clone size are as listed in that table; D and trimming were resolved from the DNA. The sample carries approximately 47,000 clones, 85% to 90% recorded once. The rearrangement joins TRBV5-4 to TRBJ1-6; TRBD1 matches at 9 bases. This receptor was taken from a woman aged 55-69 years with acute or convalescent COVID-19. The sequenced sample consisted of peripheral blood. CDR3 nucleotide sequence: TGTGCCAGCAGCTTTACGGGACAGGGCTATAATTCACCCCTCCACTTT. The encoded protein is CASSFTGQGYNSPLHF.